This T cell receptor (beta chain) was sequenced for a study of T cell responses to AZD1222 COVID-19 vaccine. Details on this clone: What it binds is unknown.

Here immunoSEQ multiplex PCR was the method, and the copy in TCRdb shows in-frame clones only, minus some. The table includes 84,000 or so clones, 87% detected once. Study-wide results and caveats: Clonal diversity was possibly underestimated; the donors were predominantly white British and more often female.

This TCR was sampled from an adult in good health. The starting material was peripheral blood, obtained on day 0 of AZD1222 vaccination.

Written as DNA, the CDR3 is TGTGCCAGCAGCTCGGTCACTGAAGCTTTCTTT. This sequence encodes CASSSVTEAFF. This chain uses TRBV25-1 with TRBJ1-1; D uncertain. CDR3 size: 11 residues. V shed 6 bases and J shed 4 bases, with 6 bases lying between them. The germline gives CDR1 MGHDK, CDR2 SYGVNS. The variable domain in full, completed from reference TRBV25-1 and TRBJ1-1, reads EADIYQTPRYLVIGTGKKITLECSQTMGHDKMYWYQQDPGMELHLIHYSYGVNSTEKGDLSSESTVSRIRTEHFPLTLESARPSHTSQYLCASSSVTEAFFGQGTRLTVV.